This record concerns one T cell receptor beta chain sequence. This entry belongs to a study of identical twins. The CDR3 is made up of 15 amino acids. V was clipped by 4 bases and J by 9 bases; unmatched bases: 6. Per the germline V gene, CDR1 is MNHEY and CDR2 is SVGAGI. From the 5' RACE reads, TCRdb called clonotypes with MiXCR, one entry per CDR3 protein. The sample lists about 660,000 distinct CDR3 sequences; more than 6.5% were seen once. The same data also contributed to another study, on yellow fever vaccine responses in identical twins. That report adds: Twins reportedly showed a vaccine T cell response that seemed partly convergent and partly personalized.

The sequencing sample was made of PBMCs. The origin of this receptor is a woman aged 18 to 35 in good health. The chain has TRBV6-5 and TRBJ2-1; 13 bases align to TRBD2. Written as DNA, the CDR3 is TGTGCCAGCAGTTTAGGACTAGCGGGGGTTATTGAGCAGTTCTTC. It codes for CASSLGLAGVIEQFF.